The 6 T cell receptor beta chains reported below all come from one sample, sequenced in a study of blood T cell repertoires in COVID-19. Assay used: immunoSEQ multiplex PCR; TCRdb lists only in-frame clones, some missing. The table includes tens of thousands of clones, about 82% detected once. Specimen: peripheral blood. The receptor source for this set is a man aged 45 to 65 with active COVID-19.

V is TRBV24-1 and J is TRBJ1-4; 7 positions match TRBD1. This CDR3 is built from 13 residues. Per the germline V gene, CDR1 is KGHDR and CDR2 is SFDVKD. V shed 7 bases, J shed 5 bases, and the junction held 3 bases outside the gene matches. CDR3 sequence (DNA): TGTGCCACCAGAGGACAGGCAAATGAAAAACTGTTTTTT. The encoded protein is CATRGQANEKLFF.

CDR3 bases: TGTGCCAGCTCACCACCTTCCGGGGGGGGCTTCTACAATGAGCAGTTCTTC. It specifies CASSPPSGGGFYNEQFF. J is TRBJ2-1 and V is TRBV18; 8 bases align to TRBD2. Germline assignment: CDR1 KGHSH and CDR2 LQKENI. V lost 0 bases and J lost 3; bases outside the gene matches: 7. The CDR3 loop spans 17 amino acids.

The rearrangement joins TRBV19 to TRBJ2-1, with unresolved D. The length of the CDR3 is 13 residues. Trimming took off 3 bases at V and 7 bases at J, with 10 bases between the two ends. Germline V lookup: CDR1 LNHDA, CDR2 SQIVND (reference sequence). CDR3 DNA: TGTGCCAGTAGTATGAGCCCCGTGAATGAGCAGTTCTTC. Its protein product is CASSMSPVNEQFF.

The chain recombines TRBV28 with TRBJ1-2, with TRBD1 matching over 9 bases. The CDR3 contains 13 residues. V was pared by 3 bases and J by 8 bases, with 4 bases of the junction left unmatched. Germline CDR1 MDHEN, CDR2 SYDVKM. CDR3 loop: CASSFTGGAGYTF. CDR3 nucleotide sequence: TGTGCCAGCAGTTTTACAGGGGGCGCGGGCTACACCTTC.

The chain is built from TRBV5-5 and TRBJ2-2; TRBD1 might be the D (7 bases). The CDR3 runs 15 residues. The ends were cut back, 2 bases at V and 7 bases at J, with 15 bases in the middle. CDR1 is SGHKS, CDR2 YYEKEE, per germline (reference sequence). Written as DNA, the CDR3 is TGTGCCAGCAGCTTATTCAGGGGGGATGTCGGGGAGCTGTTTTTT. This encodes CASSLFRGDVGELFF.

The DNA of the CDR3 is TGTGCCAGCAGCCAGACTAGCGGGAGGGCGGAGACCCAGTACTTC. It encodes CASSQTSGRAETQYF. V and J are TRBV5-4 and TRBJ2-5; 14 bases agree with TRBD2. With V trimmed by 4 bases and J by 5 bases, 4 bases remained unmatched. The CDR3 extends over 15 amino acids. The germline CDR1 and CDR2 sequences are SGHNT and YYREEE (reference sequence).